This entry features one T cell receptor beta chain sequence. Its antigen is undetermined. The V gene lost 0 bases and the J gene lost 6 bases, with 13 bases spanning the gap. The germline V gene encodes CDR1 SGDLS and CDR2 YYNGEE. The CDR3 is 15 amino acids. Primers included in the PCR were 60 Vbeta and 13 Jbeta primers. TCRdb keeps only in-frame clones here, not all; method: immunoSEQ multiplex PCR. The table shows 100,000 to 120,000 clones, with 80% occurring only once. The sample belongs to a study of cytomegalovirus exposure and HLA in healthy donors. Turning to the study itself: Earlier, 100 million to 120 million unique TCR beta sequences were recovered from about 200 million T cells by an analysis. Study outcomes and limitations: TCR beta sequences reportedly predicted most subjects' HLA-A and HLA-B alleles accurately. Presence/absence analyses rested on an assumption that sequencing depth was roughly uniform across donors. 87-base-pair reads could not separate some V segments, including TRBV6-2 and TRBV6-3.

Specimen: PBMCs. The genes are TRBV9 and TRBJ2-1; D may be TRBD2 (6 bases). The receptor comes from a woman aged 55-70 years in good health and CMV-seropositive. The CDR3 loop is CASSVGVGRSNEQFF. As DNA, the CDR3 is TGTGCCAGCAGCGTAGGCGTGGGGAGGAGCAATGAGCAGTTCTTC.